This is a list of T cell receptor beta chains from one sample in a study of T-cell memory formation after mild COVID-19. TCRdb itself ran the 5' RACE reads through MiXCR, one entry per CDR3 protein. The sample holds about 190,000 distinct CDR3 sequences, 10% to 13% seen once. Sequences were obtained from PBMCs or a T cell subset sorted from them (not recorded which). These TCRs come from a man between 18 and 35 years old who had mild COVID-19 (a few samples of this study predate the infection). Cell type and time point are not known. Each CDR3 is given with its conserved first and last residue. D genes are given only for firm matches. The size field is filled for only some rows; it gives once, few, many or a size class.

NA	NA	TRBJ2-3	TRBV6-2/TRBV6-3	TGTGCCACCCGGACAGATTTTTACACAGATACGCAGTATTTT	CATRTDFYTDTQYF
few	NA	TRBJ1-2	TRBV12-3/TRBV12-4	TGTGCCAGCACTCTCACCCAGGCGAACTATGGCTACACCTTC	CASTLTQANYGYTF
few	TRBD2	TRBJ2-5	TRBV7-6	TGTGCCAGCAGAAGGGGCGGGGGGGCCGAGGAGACCCAGTACTTC	CASRRGGGAEETQYF
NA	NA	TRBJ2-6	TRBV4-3	TGCGCCAGCAGCCAAGATAGGGGGAACTCTGGGGCCAACGTCCTGACTTTC	CASSQDRGNSGANVLTF
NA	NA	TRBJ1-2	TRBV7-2	TGTGCCAGCAGCTTAGAGGCAGTTGGGAGAGACTATGGCTACACCTTC	CASSLEAVGRDYGYTF
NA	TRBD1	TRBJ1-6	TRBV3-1	TGTGCCAGCAGCCATGGGACAGGACTAAATTCACCCCTCCACTTT	CASSHGTGLNSPLHF
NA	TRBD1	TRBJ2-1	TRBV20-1	TGCAGTGCACCGCCCGCGGCAGGGGGCTACAATGAGCAGTTCTTC	CSAPPAAGGYNEQFF
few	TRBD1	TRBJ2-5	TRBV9	TGTGCCAGCTCCGGACAGGGGAGACTAGAGACCCAGTACTTC	CASSGQGRLETQYF
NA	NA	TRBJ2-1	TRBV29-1	TGCAGCGTTCATCCCACGGGGAATGAGCAGTTCTTC	CSVHPTGNEQFF
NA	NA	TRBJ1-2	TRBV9	TGTGCCAGCATTGTGCAGGTCCCCTATAACTATGGCTACACCTTC	CASIVQVPYNYGYTF
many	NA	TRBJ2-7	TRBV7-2	TGTGCCAGCAGCTTAGATCTGGGAACCTACGAGCAGTACTTC	CASSLDLGTYEQYF
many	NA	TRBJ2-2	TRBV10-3	TGTGCCATCAGTGATCCCGACAGGCCCGCGAACACCGGGGAGCTGTTTTTT	CAISDPDRPANTGELFF
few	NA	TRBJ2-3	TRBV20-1	TGCAGTGCCCGGCAGATACTGGAAGATACGCAGTATTTT	CSARQILEDTQYF
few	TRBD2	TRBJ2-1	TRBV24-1	TGTGCCACCAGTGATGGGTTAGCGGGGGGTCGCTACAATGAGCAGTTCTTC	CATSDGLAGGRYNEQFF
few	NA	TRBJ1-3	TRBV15	TGTGCCACCAGAGACACAGGGACTGGAAACACCATATATTTT	CATRDTGTGNTIYF
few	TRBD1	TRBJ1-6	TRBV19	TGTGCCAGTAGCGGGACAGGGGGCGATTGGCCCTATAATTCACCCCTCCACTTT	CASSGTGGDWPYNSPLHF
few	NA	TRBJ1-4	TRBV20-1	TGCAGTGCGCAGGGGTGGACTAATGAAAAACTGTTTTTT	CSAQGWTNEKLFF
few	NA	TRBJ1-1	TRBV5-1	TGCGCCAGCAGCGGAACTGCCAGGGTGAACACTGAAGCTTTCTTT	CASSGTARVNTEAFF